This T cell receptor beta chain came from a study of T cells after yellow fever vaccination. The CDR3 has 14 amino acids. V lost 0 bases, J lost 6 bases, and 2 bases stayed unmatched. Germline CDR1 SGHKS, CDR2 YYEKEE (reference sequence). The sample holds many counts of this clonotype. Its matching antigen is unknown. Synthesis of TCR cDNA relied on 5'RACE template switching, which attached a universal primer site and UMIs. In TCRdb, the 5' RACE reads were re-called with MiXCR into one record per CDR3 protein. This table has some 240,000 distinct CDR3 sequences, more than 3% appearing once. Study-wide points: There was a possibility that FACS-sorted repertoires contained abundant clonotypes contaminating from the bulk population. Subsequent booster samples again held most clones from primary vaccination (approximately 95% CD4, 88% CD8). CD4 and CD8 compartments shared a small share of clonotypes, likely from convergent recombination.

The chain couples TRBV5-5 to TRBJ2-1; 8 bases line up with TRBD1. The specimen was CD4+ T cells sorted from PBMCs, collected 10 days after the yellow fever booster vaccination. This receptor was identified in a man between 18 and 35 years old who received the YFV17D yellow fever vaccine. The CDR3 DNA follows: TGTGCCAGCAGCTTGGCCAGGGGGCGCAATGAGCAGTTCTTC. Translation gives CASSLARGRNEQFF.